This section outlines one TCR beta chain sequence together with its context. The data originate from a study of blood T cell repertoires in COVID-19. Across the study: Spain, Italy and the United States supplied samples that represented acute and convalescent COVID-19. The analysed material was cDNA or gDNA that came from T cells, B-cell-depleted T cells, or PBMCs.

Researchers sorted participants into cohorts using their self-reported clinical history. Clones were sequenced by immunoSEQ multiplex PCR, and TCRdb holds only the in-frame ones, with some missing. This sample has some 190,000 clones; under 80% occur once, and the top ten carry about 17%. The CDR3 has 15 amino acids. Germline V gene data show CDR1 as SGHNT and CDR2 as YYREEE (reference sequence). Between the trimmed V and J ends, which lost 2 bases and 0 bases, there was a span of 10 bases. The TCR sequence derives from a woman in her fifties or sixties with acute COVID-19. The gene calls are TRBV5-4 and TRBJ2-3; tentative D call: TRBD2 (5 bases). Sequenced material: PBMCs or T cells enriched from blood (not recorded which). CDR3 bases: TGTGCCAGCAGCTTTGGAGCGGCGAGCACAGATACGCAGTATTTT. Translating gives CASSFGAASTDTQYF.